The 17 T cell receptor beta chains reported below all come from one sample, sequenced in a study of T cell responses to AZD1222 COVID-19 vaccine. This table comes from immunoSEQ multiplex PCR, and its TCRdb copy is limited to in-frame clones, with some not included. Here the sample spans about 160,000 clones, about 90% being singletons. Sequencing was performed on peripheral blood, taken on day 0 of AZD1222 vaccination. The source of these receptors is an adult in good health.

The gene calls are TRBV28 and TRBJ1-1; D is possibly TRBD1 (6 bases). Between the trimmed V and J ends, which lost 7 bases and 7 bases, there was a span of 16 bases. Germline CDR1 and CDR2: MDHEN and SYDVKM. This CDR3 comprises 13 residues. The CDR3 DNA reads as TGTGCCAGCACCCCCTCCGGGGGCCTTGAAGCTTTCTTT. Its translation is CASTPSGGLEAFF.

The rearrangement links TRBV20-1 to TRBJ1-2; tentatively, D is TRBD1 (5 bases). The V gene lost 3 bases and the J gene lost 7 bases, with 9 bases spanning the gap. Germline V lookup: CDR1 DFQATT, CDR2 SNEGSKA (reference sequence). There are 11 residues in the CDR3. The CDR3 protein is CSASWGVGYTF. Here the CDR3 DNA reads TGCAGTGCTAGCTGGGGGGTTGGCTACACCTTC.

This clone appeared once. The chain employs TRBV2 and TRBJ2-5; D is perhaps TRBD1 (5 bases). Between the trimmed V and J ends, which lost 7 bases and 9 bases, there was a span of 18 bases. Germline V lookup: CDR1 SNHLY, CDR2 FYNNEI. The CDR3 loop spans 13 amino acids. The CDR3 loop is CASIQSGLIAQYF. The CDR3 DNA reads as TGTGCCAGCATCCAGTCAGGGTTGATTGCCCAGTACTTC.

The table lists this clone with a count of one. As DNA, the CDR3 is TGCGCCAGCAGCCAAGAATGGCCAGCGGGGGCCTACGAGCAGTACTTC. This translates into CASSQEWPAGAYEQYF. V gene TRBV4-1 combines with J gene TRBJ2-7, with TRBD2 matching over 8 bases. The CDR3 is 16 amino acids. CDR1 MGHRA and CDR2 YSYEKL come from the germline V gene. V lost 0 bases to trimming and J lost 2 bases; unmatched junction nucleotides: 6.

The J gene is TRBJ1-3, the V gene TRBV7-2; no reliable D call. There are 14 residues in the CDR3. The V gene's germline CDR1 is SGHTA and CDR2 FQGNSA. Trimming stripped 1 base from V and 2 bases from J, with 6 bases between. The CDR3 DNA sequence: TGTGCCAGCAGCTTAGGTTCTCCTGGAAACACCATATATTTT. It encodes CASSLGSPGNTIYF.

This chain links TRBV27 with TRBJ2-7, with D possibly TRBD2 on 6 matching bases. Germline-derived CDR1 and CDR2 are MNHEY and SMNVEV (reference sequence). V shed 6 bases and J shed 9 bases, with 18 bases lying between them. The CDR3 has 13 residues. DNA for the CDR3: TGTGCCAGCAGCCCGGGACTCCCATTGTGGCAGTACTTC. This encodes CASSPGLPLWQYF.

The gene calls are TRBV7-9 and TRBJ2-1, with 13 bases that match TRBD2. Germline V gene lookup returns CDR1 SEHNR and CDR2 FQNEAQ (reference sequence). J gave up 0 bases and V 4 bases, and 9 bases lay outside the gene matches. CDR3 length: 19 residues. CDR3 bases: TGTGCCAGCAGCTCCTCCGGGACTAGCGGGACGAGCTCCTACAATGAGCAGTTCTTC. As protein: CASSSSGTSGTSSYNEQFF.

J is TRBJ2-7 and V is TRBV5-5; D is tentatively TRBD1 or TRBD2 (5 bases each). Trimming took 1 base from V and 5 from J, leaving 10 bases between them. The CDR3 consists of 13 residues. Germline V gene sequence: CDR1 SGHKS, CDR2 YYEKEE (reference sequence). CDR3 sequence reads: CASSLLGDDEQYF. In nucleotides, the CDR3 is TGTGCCAGCAGCTTGTTGGGGGACGACGAGCAGTACTTC.

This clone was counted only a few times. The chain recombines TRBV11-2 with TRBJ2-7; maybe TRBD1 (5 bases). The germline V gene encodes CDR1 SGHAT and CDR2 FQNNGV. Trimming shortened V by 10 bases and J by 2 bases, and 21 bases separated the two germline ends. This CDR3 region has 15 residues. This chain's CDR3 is CATTSLTRAPYEQYF. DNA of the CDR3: TGTGCCACCACCTCTTTGACCAGGGCACCCTACGAGCAGTACTTC.

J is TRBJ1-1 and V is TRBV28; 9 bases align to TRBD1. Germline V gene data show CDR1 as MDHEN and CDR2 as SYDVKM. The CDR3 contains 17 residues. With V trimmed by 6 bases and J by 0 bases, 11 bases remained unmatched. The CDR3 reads CASSRGGQGLMNTEAFF. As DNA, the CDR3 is TGTGCCAGCAGCCGGGGGGGACAGGGTCTTATGAACACTGAAGCTTTCTTT.

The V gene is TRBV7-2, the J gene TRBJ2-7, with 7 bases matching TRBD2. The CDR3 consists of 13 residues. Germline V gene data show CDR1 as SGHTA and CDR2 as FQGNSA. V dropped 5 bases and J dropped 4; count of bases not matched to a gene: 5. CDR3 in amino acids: CASSPPGGYEQYF. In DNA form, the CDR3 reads TGTGCCAGCAGCCCCCCCGGGGGGTACGAGCAGTACTTC.

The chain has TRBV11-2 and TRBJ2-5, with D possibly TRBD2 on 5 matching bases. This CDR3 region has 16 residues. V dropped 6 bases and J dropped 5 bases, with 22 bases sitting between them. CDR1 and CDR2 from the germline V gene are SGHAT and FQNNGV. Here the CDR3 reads CASSRHQLEWRETQYF. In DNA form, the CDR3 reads TGTGCCAGCAGTCGACACCAATTAGAGTGGAGGGAGACCCAGTACTTC.

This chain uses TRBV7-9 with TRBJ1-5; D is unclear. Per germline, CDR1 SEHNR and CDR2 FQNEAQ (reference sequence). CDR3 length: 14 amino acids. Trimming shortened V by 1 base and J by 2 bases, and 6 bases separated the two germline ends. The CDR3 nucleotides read TGTGCCAGCAGCTTAGAAGTCGGCAATCAGCCCCAGCATTTT. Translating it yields CASSLEVGNQPQHF.

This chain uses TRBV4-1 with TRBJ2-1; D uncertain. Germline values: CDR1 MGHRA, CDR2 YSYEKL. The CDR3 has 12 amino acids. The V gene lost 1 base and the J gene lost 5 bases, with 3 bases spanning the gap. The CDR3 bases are TGCGCCAGCAGCCAAGGAAACAATGAGCAGTTCTTC. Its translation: CASSQGNNEQFF.

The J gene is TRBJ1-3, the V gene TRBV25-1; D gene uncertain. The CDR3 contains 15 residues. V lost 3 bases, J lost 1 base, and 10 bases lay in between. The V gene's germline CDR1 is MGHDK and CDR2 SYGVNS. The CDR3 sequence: CASSDPVGSGNTIYF. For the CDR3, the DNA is TGTGCCAGCAGTGATCCTGTTGGGTCTGGAAACACCATATATTTT.

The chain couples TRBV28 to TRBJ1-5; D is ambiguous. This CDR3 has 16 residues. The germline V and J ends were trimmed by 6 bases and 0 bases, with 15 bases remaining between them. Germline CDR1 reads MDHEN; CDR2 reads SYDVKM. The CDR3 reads CASSPLAGVSNQPQHF. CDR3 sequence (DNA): TGTGCCAGCAGCCCCCTCGCCGGGGTTAGCAATCAGCCCCAGCATTTT.

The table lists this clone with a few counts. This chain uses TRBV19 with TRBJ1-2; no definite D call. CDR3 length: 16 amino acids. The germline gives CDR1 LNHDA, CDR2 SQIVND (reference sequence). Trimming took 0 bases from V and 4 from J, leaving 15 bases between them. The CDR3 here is CASSIDVRGPGYGYTF. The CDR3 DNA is TGTGCCAGTAGTATAGATGTGAGAGGGCCTGGCTATGGCTACACCTTC.